This T cell receptor (beta chain) comes out of a study of blood T cell repertoires in COVID-19 (dated by TCRdb to the early 2020s). With respect to the entire study: Samples from collaborators originated in the United States, Italy and Spain and spanned both the acute and convalescent phases of COVID-19. The material from the prospective study consisted of cDNA or gDNA derived from T cells, B-cell-depleted T cells, or PBMCs. Deeply sampled blood TCRbeta repertoires from subjects exposed to, actively infected with, or recovered from COVID-19 were included in the dataset. The repertoires were released in a freely available public database meant as a resource for research on the immune response to SARS-CoV-2. Samples came from the ongoing ImmuneRACE study (first 160 participants) plus 1,254 subjects from 6 global collaborators. Sample metadata almost always included a de-identified subject ID, COVID-19 status, age in years and sex. Where HLA class I and class II types were available, the types were taken from metadata supplied by the sample provider, not from assay-based typing. Here is what the overall study found, with its caveats: The amount of clinical and demographic metadata varied by source and participant and was provided uncurated.

The CDR3, cysteine through phenylalanine, is 10 amino acids long. Of all the DNA, just the CDR3 is kept, 30 bases in frame from base 1. Samples from volunteer blood donors who had recovered from COVID-19 were contributed by a second Seattle source. Whole blood was collected in K2EDTA tubes by collaborating institutions according to the institutions' own protocols. Collaborator samples were shipped for TCRbeta analysis as frozen whole blood, isolated PBMCs, or DNA extracted from either sample type. The immunoSEQ Assay, a bias-controlled multiplex PCR, was used to amplify TCRbeta CDR3 regions from genomic DNA. From the authors' description of their analysis: The number of nucleated cells in each sample was estimated from the amplification of reference gene primers within the assay. Sequence reads were collapsed and filtered to measure the absolute abundance of every unique TCRbeta CDR3 rearrangement. For each sample, productive Simpson clonality was calculated as the square root of Simpson's diversity index across productive rearrangements. This immuneACCESS table, as held by TCRdb, lists in-frame sequences with V and J called but not all clones. Of the missing ones, under half trace to an unresolved V gene in checked studies; the others have no known cause. For V, J and clone size, that table is used; D and trimming come from the DNA. The table for this sample lists approximately 240,000 clones; 65% to 90% of them were counted only once. Around 1.5% of the sample is in the top ten clones.

Regarding this clone: The target of this receptor is not known. No much larger clone exists at a distance of one base, and base qualities are not known.

This TCR came from a woman between 35 and 50 years old who had recovered from COVID-19. This receptor chain uses TRBV21-1 and TRBJ1-2; the table's D call TRBD1 went unverified against the DNA. TRBV21-1 is annotated as a pseudogene. The material sequenced was peripheral blood. The nucleotide sequence reads TGTGCCAGCACCCGATCAGGGTCCACCTTC. It is translated as CASTRSGSTF.